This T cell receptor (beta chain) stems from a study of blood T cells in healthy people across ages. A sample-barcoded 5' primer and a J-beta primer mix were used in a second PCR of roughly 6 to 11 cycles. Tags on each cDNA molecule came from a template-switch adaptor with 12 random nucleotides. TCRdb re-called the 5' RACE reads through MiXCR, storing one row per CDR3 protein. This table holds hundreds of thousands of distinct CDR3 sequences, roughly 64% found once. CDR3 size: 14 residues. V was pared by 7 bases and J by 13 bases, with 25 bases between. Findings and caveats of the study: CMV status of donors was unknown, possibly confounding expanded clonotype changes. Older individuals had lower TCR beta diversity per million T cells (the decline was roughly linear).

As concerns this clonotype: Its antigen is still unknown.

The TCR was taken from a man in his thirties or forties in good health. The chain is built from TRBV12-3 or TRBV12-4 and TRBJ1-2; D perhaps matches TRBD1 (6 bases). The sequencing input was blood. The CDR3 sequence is CASKLAGGGVLSTF. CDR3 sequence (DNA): TGTGCCAGCAAATTAGCCGGGGGCGGGGTTCTCTCCACCTTC.